Following are 9 T cell receptor beta chains from one sample sequenced in a study of identical twins. TCRdb processed the 5' RACE reads anew with MiXCR; each CDR3 protein has one entry. The sample includes under 350,000 distinct CDR3 sequences, 7.5% to 9.5% seen only once; the top ten take around 7.1%. These data were likewise used in another study, on yellow fever vaccine responses in identical twins.

Sequenced: CD8+ T cells sorted from blood. These receptors were collected from a woman between 18 and 29 years old in good health.

This clonotype was seen ten or more times. This chain uses TRBV4-1 with TRBJ2-7; 8 bases agree with TRBD2. The length of the CDR3 is 15 residues. CDR1 and CDR2 (germline): MGHRA, YSYEKL. V lost 2 bases, J lost 5 bases, and 8 bases stayed unmatched. The CDR3 sequence is CASSQSGRAIDEQYF. The CDR3, as DNA: TGCGCCAGCAGCCAATCCGGGAGGGCCATCGACGAGCAGTACTTC.

In its sample, this clonotype was seen many times. V usage is TRBV5-1 and J usage is TRBJ2-1, with 7 bases lining up with TRBD1. V lost 0 bases and J lost 5; bases outside the gene matches: 8. Germline V CDR1 and CDR2: SGHRS, YFSETQ. The length of the CDR3 is 16 residues. The CDR3 spells CASSLAFQGVHNEQFF. The CDR3 nucleotides are TGCGCCAGCAGCTTGGCCTTTCAGGGGGTACACAATGAGCAGTTCTTC.

This clonotype has at least ten counts. The chain employs TRBV11-2 and TRBJ2-5, with unresolved D. The germline CDR1 and CDR2 sequences are SGHAT and FQNNGV. The V gene lost 1 base and the J gene lost 7 bases, with 7 bases spanning the gap. The CDR3 spans 12 residues. The CDR3 DNA sequence: TGTGCCAGCAGCTTAGGATCAGGGACCCAGTACTTC. Encoded protein: CASSLGSGTQYF.

The table lists this clonotype with a few counts. This chain connects TRBV11-2 to TRBJ2-3; TRBD1 matches at 7 bases. Losses at the gene ends were 0 bases for V and 2 bases for J; bases not matched to a gene: 8. Per germline, CDR1 SGHAT and CDR2 FQNNGV. The CDR3 length is 17 residues. CDR3 coding DNA: TGTGCCAGCAGCTTAGATCCGCACAGGGGAAACACAGATACGCAGTATTTT. Amino acid sequence: CASSLDPHRGNTDTQYF.

This clonotype has ten or more counts. For the CDR3, the DNA is TGTGCCAGCAGCTACCTAGCGGGAGGGCCGGCAGATACGCAGTATTTT. Translating gives CASSYLAGGPADTQYF. The V and J genes are TRBV7-2 and TRBJ2-3; TRBD2 matches at 12 bases. The V gene's germline CDR1 is SGHTA and CDR2 FQGNSA. The J segment lost 4 bases and the V segment lost 4 bases, leaving 6 bases of the junction unmatched. The CDR3 runs 16 residues. Complete variable domain (other parts from reference TRBV7-2 and TRBJ2-3): GAGVSQSPSNKVTEKGKDVELRCDPISGHTALYWYRQSLGQGLEFLIYFQGNSAPDKSGLPSDRFSAERTGGSVSTLTIQRTQQEDSAVYLCASSYLAGGPADTQYFGPGTRLTVL.

The chain has TRBV18 and TRBJ2-4, with 9 bases matching TRBD2. Looked up from germline, CDR1 is KGHSH and CDR2 is LQKENI. This CDR3 is built from 17 residues. The V and J ends lost 3 bases and 1 base, in that order; junction bases with no gene match: 7. The CDR3 nucleotides are TGTGCCAGCTCACCCCCCGCTAGCGGGATGGCCAAAAACATTCAGTACTTC. Encoded protein: CASSPPASGMAKNIQYF.

This clonotype has a count of ten or more. The DNA of the CDR3 is TGTGCCAGCAGTGACTCGATCGGGACCGGGGAGCTGTTTTTT. Its translation is CASSDSIGTGELFF. The rearrangement uses TRBV6-4 and TRBJ2-2, with no clear D. V lost 0 bases and J lost 5, with 7 bases in between. The CDR3 runs to 14 residues. Germline V lookup: CDR1 MRHNA, CDR2 SNTAGT.

In its sample, this clonotype was seen many times. The CDR3 loop is CASSSVSGNNEQFF. DNA of the CDR3: TGTGCCAGCAGTTCCGTGAGCGGAAACAATGAGCAGTTCTTC. This chain links TRBV12-3 or TRBV12-4 with TRBJ2-1, with D possibly TRBD2 on 5 matching bases. This CDR3 is 14 amino acids long. V lost 4 bases to trimming and J lost 5 bases, with 12 bases between them.

This clonotype has a count of ten or more. The gene calls are TRBV9 and TRBJ2-1, with a weak D call TRBD1 (7 bases). Per germline, CDR1 SGDLS and CDR2 YYNGEE. Trimming removed 0 bases at V and 2 bases at J, with 15 bases between. CDR3 size: 17 residues. In nucleotides, the CDR3 is TGTGCCAGCAGCGTAGACACAGGGGAGGTCACCTACAATGAGCAGTTCTTC. Encoded protein: CASSVDTGEVTYNEQFF.